The entry that follows covers one T cell receptor beta chain sequence. The data stem from a study of blood T cell repertoires in COVID-19. Study members were between about 18 and 89 years old and lived in 24 US regions. Participants had their cohort set by participant-reported clinical history. Cohort 3 donors counted as recovered after two negative PCRs, clearance, or resolved symptoms. In the original workflow: Reference gene primer amplification gave estimated nucleated cell counts. Sequencing used immunoSEQ multiplex PCR; TCRdb keeps in-frame clones, though not all of them. Clone size and V and J calls were adopted from that table, with D and trimming inferred from the DNA. The repertoire includes fewer than 400,000 clones, under 95% of them detected once, and 18% sits in the top ten. Sequencing was performed on PBMCs or T cells enriched from blood (not recorded which). The clonotype originates from a woman aged 25-40 years who had recovered from COVID-19.

The CDR3 is CVTGQRRYEQYF. CDR3 bases: TGTGTCACGGGACAGAGGAGATACGAGCAGTACTTC. The V gene is TRBV28, the J gene TRBJ2-7; 7 nucleotides match TRBD1. This CDR3 is built from 12 residues. CDR1 and CDR2 from the germline V gene are MDHEN and SYDVKM.